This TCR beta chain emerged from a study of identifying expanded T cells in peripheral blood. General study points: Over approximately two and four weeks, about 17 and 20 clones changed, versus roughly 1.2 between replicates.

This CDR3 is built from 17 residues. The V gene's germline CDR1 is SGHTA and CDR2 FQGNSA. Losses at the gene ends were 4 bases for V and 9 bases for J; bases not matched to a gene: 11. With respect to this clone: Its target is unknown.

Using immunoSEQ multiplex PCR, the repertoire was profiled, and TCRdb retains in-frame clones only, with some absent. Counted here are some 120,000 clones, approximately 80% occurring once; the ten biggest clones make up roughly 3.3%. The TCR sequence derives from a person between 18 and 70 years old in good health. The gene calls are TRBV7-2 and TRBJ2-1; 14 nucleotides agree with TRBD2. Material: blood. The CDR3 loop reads CASSSITPGLAGAEQFF. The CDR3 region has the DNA TGTGCCAGCAGCTCTATTACTCCGGGACTAGCGGGAGCTGAGCAGTTCTTC.